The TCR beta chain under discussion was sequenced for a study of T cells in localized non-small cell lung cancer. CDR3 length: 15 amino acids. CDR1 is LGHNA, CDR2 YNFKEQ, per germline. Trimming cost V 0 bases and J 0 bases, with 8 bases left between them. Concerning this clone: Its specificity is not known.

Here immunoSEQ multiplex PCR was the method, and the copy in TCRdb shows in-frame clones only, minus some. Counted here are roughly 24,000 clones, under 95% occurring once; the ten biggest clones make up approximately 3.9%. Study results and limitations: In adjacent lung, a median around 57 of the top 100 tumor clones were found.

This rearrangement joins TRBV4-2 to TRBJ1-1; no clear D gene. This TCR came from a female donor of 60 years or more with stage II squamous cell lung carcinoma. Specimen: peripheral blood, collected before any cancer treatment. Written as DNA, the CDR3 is TGTGCCAGCAGCCAAGACGGACGGTTGAACACTGAAGCTTTCTTT. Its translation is CASSQDGRLNTEAFF.